These 19 T cell receptor beta chains originate from one sample sequenced in a study of blood T cell repertoires in COVID-19. Using immunoSEQ multiplex PCR, the repertoire was profiled, and TCRdb retains in-frame clones only, with some absent. The sample holds 190,000 or so clones, just under 90% seen once. Sequenced material: PBMCs or T cells enriched from blood (not recorded which). The source of these receptors is a man aged 25 to 40 who had recovered from COVID-19.

The chain links TRBV28 to TRBJ1-5; 10 bases are a match to TRBD1. CDR1 is MDHEN, CDR2 SYDVKM, per germline. The CDR3 runs 17 residues. Trimming at V came to 6 bases and at J to 6 bases, leaving 14 bases not matched to a gene. The CDR3 loop is CASRHRPGQGLGQPQHF. CDR3 bases: TGTGCCAGCAGGCATCGTCCGGGACAGGGGCTAGGTCAGCCCCAGCATTTT.

V is TRBV3-1 (or the pseudogene TRBV3-2) and J is TRBJ1-2, with 10 bases fitting TRBD1. With 4 bases clipped from V and 7 bases from J, the junction kept 12 bases outside the gene matches. The CDR3 runs 16 residues. Germline V lookup: CDR1 LGHDT, CDR2 YNNKEL (reference sequence). The CDR3 nucleotides are TGTGCCAGCAGCCCACGAACCGGGACAGGGGATTGTGGCTACACCTTC. Translation: CASSPRTGTGDCGYTF.

This clone has just one count. This chain uses TRBV4-3 with TRBJ2-7, with 8 positions matching TRBD2. V was clipped by 0 bases and J by 9 bases; unmatched bases: 4. The germline V gene has CDR1 LGHNA and CDR2 YSLEER. The CDR3 runs 13 residues. CDR3: CASSQDELAVQYF. CDR3 in DNA: TGCGCCAGCAGCCAAGATGAACTAGCGGTGCAGTACTTC.

V usage is TRBV2 and J usage is TRBJ1-2, with 9 nucleotides matching TRBD1. There are 13 residues in the CDR3. CDR1 and CDR2 (germline): SNHLY, FYNNEI. V was pared by 7 bases and J by 8 bases, with 8 bases of the junction left unmatched. The CDR3 loop is CASTPQGARGYTF. The CDR3, as DNA: TGTGCCAGCACCCCACAGGGGGCGCGGGGCTACACCTTC.

This clone was counted only a few times. This rearrangement joins TRBV6-5 to TRBJ1-6; the match to TRBD1 covers 8 bases. Germline V gene data show CDR1 as MNHEY and CDR2 as SVGAGI. J lost 7 bases, V lost 2 bases, and 4 bases had no gene match. The CDR3 is made up of 15 amino acids. This CDR3 is CASSYATGANSPLHF. CDR3 sequence (DNA): TGTGCCAGCAGTTACGCGACAGGGGCAAATTCACCCCTCCACTTT.

The chain employs TRBV6-5 and TRBJ2-7; D perhaps matches TRBD1 (5 bases). The length of the CDR3 is 12 residues. Germline CDR1 reads MNHEY; CDR2 reads SVGAGI. V gave up 10 bases and J gave up 0 bases, with 10 bases separating them. The CDR3: CATRQGSYEQYF. The CDR3 nucleotides are TGTGCCACCCGTCAGGGCTCCTACGAGCAGTACTTC.

This clone has more than one count but fewer than ten. The identical CDR3 is also encoded by other nucleotide sequences in the sample. This chain connects TRBV6-1 to TRBJ2-7; D is unresolved. Germline loops: CDR1 MNHNS, CDR2 SASEGT. V dropped 3 bases and J dropped 0 bases, with 6 bases sitting between them. The CDR3 is made up of 13 amino acids. CDR3 in DNA: TGTGCCAGCAGTGAGAGAGGCTCCTACGAGCAGTACTTC. As protein: CASSERGSYEQYF.

The chain recombines TRBV7-9 with TRBJ2-7, with 8 positions matching TRBD1. This CDR3 has 16 residues. In germline, CDR1 is SEHNR, CDR2 FQNEAQ (reference sequence). Unmatched junction bases numbered 12, after V lost 4 bases and J lost 4 bases. CDR3 in DNA: TGTGCCAGCAGCTCACAGGCCGGGACAGGCTCGTACGAGCAGTACTTC. Translated: CASSSQAGTGSYEQYF.

This clone was seen only once. The J gene is TRBJ2-5, the V gene TRBV7-9; TRBD1 matches at 9 bases. The CDR3 contains 15 residues. Per germline, CDR1 SEHNR and CDR2 FQNEAQ (reference sequence). With 7 bases clipped from V and 5 bases from J, the junction kept 11 bases outside the gene matches. The CDR3 here is CASNRRDRETETQYF. In DNA, the CDR3 is TGTGCCAGCAATCGACGGGACAGGGAAACGGAGACCCAGTACTTC.

Only a few counts were recorded for this clone. J is TRBJ1-1 and V is TRBV9; D not certain. This CDR3 is 14 amino acids long. Trimming removed 3 bases from V and 3 bases from J, with 12 bases in between. Germline V gene lookup returns CDR1 SGDLS and CDR2 YYNGEE. The DNA of the CDR3 is TGTGCCAGCAGCGCCGAGAATATATACACTGAAGCTTTCTTT. It translates to CASSAENIYTEAFF.

The rearrangement joins TRBV10-2 to TRBJ2-1; D remains ambiguous. The CDR3 contains 15 residues. V was shortened by 4 bases and J by 1 base, with 11 bases between the two germline ends. Per the germline V gene, CDR1 is WSHSY and CDR2 is SAAADI. CDR3 nucleotides: TGCGCCAGCAGTGTCGACACTGGATCCTACAATGAGCAGTTCTTC. The encoded protein is CASSVDTGSYNEQFF.

The chain employs TRBV9 and TRBJ2-1; possibly TRBD1 for D (6 bases). Germline values: CDR1 SGDLS, CDR2 YYNGEE. The CDR3 covers 14 residues. Trimming stripped 1 base from V and 8 bases from J, with 13 bases between. In DNA form, the CDR3 reads TGTGCCAGCAGCGTAAAGGCAGGGGTCGATGAGCAGTTCTTC. It translates to CASSVKAGVDEQFF. The full variable domain, completed using reference TRBV9 and TRBJ2-1, is DSGVTQTPKHLITATGQRVTLRCSPRSGDLSVYWYQQSLDQGLQFLIQYYNGEERAKGNILERFSAQQFPDLHSELNLSSLELGDSALYFCASSVKAGVDEQFFGPGTRLTVL.

This sequence joins TRBV6-5 and TRBJ2-1; 7 nucleotides match TRBD2. The germline CDR1 and CDR2 sequences are MNHEY and SVGAGI. V trimming: 5 bases; J trimming: 5 bases; junction bases outside the gene matches: 9. The CDR3 runs to 15 residues. The CDR3 DNA is TGTGCCAGCAGTAGACTAGCTGAAAGGGACAATGAGCAGTTCTTC. Translation: CASSRLAERDNEQFF.

The chain couples TRBV29-1 to TRBJ2-5; the match to TRBD2 covers 7 bases. Germline lookup yields CDR1 SQVTM and CDR2 ANQGSEA. This CDR3 spans 13 amino acids. Trimming at V came to 5 bases and at J to 5 bases, leaving 8 bases not matched to a gene. Here the CDR3 reads CSVRSGTGETQYF. CDR3 coding DNA: TGCAGCGTTCGGAGCGGGACGGGCGAGACCCAGTACTTC.

V gene TRBV18 combines with J gene TRBJ2-5; D gene uncertain. The length of the CDR3 is 13 residues. Trimming pared 5 bases from V and 2 bases from J, leaving 9 bases between. In germline, CDR1 is KGHSH, CDR2 LQKENI. The CDR3 here is CASSYDTQETQYF. Written as DNA, the CDR3 is TGTGCCAGCTCATACGACACACAAGAGACCCAGTACTTC.

This clone appeared once. CDR3 sequence (DNA): TGTGCCAGCAGCCCGGGACTAGCGGGGGAGAACCAAGAGACCCAGTACTTC. Residues: CASSPGLAGENQETQYF. The gene calls are TRBV5-4 and TRBJ2-5; 14 bases map to TRBD2. The CDR3 runs to 17 residues. Germline trimming cut 4 bases from V and 0 bases from J; bases unmatched to any gene: 5. In germline, CDR1 is SGHNT, CDR2 YYREEE (reference sequence).

The chain combines TRBV7-9 with TRBJ1-3; the D gene is possibly TRBD1 (5 bases). Trimming stripped 7 bases from V and 1 base from J, with 14 bases between. The length of the CDR3 is 15 residues. From germline, CDR1 is SEHNR and CDR2 FQNEAQ (reference sequence). The CDR3 region is CASTLGGGSGNTIYF. The CDR3 nucleotides read TGTGCCAGCACCCTTGGGGGGGGGTCTGGAAACACCATATATTTT.

Only a few counts were recorded for this clone. The chain links TRBV30 to TRBJ1-6; TRBD1 is a possible D gene (6 bases). Germline CDR1 GTSNPN, CDR2 SVGIG (reference sequence). The CDR3 consists of 17 residues. V was trimmed by 5 bases and J by 0 bases, leaving 17 bases between them. CDR3 protein: CAWSKWTASSYNSPLHF. The CDR3 region has the DNA TGTGCCTGGTCTAAATGGACAGCCAGCTCCTATAATTCACCCCTCCACTTT.

The genes are TRBV7-9 and TRBJ1-3; weak D call: TRBD1 (5 bases). With 1 base removed from V and 0 bases from J, the gap between germline ends came to 7 bases. This CDR3 region has 15 residues. CDR1 and CDR2 (germline): SEHNR, FQNEAQ (reference sequence). CDR3 sequence (DNA): TGTGCCAGCAGCTTAGAGGGGTACTCTGGAAACACCATATATTTT. This sequence encodes CASSLEGYSGNTIYF.